These 26 T cell receptor beta chains were sequenced from one sample in a study of blood T cells in healthy people across ages. Primed by a sample-barcoded 5' primer and a J-beta primer mix, a second PCR proceeded for 7 to 11 cycles. TCRdb used MiXCR to reprocess the 5' RACE reads, holding one entry per CDR3 protein. The sample shows around 1.5 million distinct CDR3 sequences, around 36% of them seen only once. Sample: blood. Receptor source: a woman younger than 45 in good health.

This clonotype was detected a few times. The genes are TRBV7-2 and TRBJ2-7; TRBD1 might be the D (5 bases). The CDR3 loop spans 15 amino acids. CDR1 and CDR2 from the germline V gene are SGHTA and FQGNSA. V lost 1 base to trimming and J lost 2 bases, with 12 bases between them. CDR3 sequence: CASSLEGLRAYEQYF. CDR3 bases: TGTGCCAGCAGCTTAGAAGGCCTCAGGGCCTACGAGCAGTACTTC.

This CDR3 reads CAIREAGGPENEQYF. CDR3 coding DNA: TGTGCCATCAGAGAAGCGGGAGGGCCGGAAAACGAGCAGTACTTC. The V and J genes are TRBV10-3 and TRBJ2-5; 10 nucleotides align to TRBD2. Gene TRBJ2-7 matches the end of the DNA better, so the J call may be wrong. The CDR3 is 15 amino acids. Germline V gene data show CDR1 as ENHRY and CDR2 as SYGVKD.

A few counts support this clonotype. This chain uses TRBV18 with TRBJ2-7; a possible D gene is TRBD1 (6 bases). V was cut by 2 bases and J by 9 bases, with 17 bases left in between. This CDR3 has 14 amino acids. Germline CDR1 is KGHSH and CDR2 is LQKENI. The DNA of the CDR3 is TGTGCCAGCTCACCAGGGGCAGGGGCTCGAGTGCAGTACTTC. Protein: CASSPGAGARVQYF.

As concerns this clonotype: A read error may account for a junction end that differs from germline. V usage is TRBV9 and J usage is TRBJ2-4; a possible D gene is TRBD2 (5 bases). Germline lookup yields CDR1 SGDLS and CDR2 YYNGEE. This CDR3 is 13 amino acids long. CDR3 amino acids: CASSVGEKNIRYF. CDR3 bases: TGTGCCAGCAGCGTAGGGGAGAAAAACATTCGGTACTTC.

This clonotype has a handful of counts. This chain joins TRBV20-1 and TRBJ1-5, with D perhaps matching TRBD1 (6 bases). Trimming cost V 3 bases and J 4 bases, with 13 bases left between them. This CDR3 is built from 14 residues. Germline lookup yields CDR1 DFQATT and CDR2 SNEGSKA (reference sequence). CDR3 DNA sequence: TGCAGTGCTAGGGGGACGACAGGTAATCAGCCCCAGCATTTT. This codes for CSARGTTGNQPQHF.

The gene calls are TRBV7-2 and TRBJ1-4; D might be TRBD1 (5 bases). The germline CDR1 and CDR2 sequences are SGHTA and FQGNSA. V was cut by 4 bases and J by 8 bases, with 17 bases left in between. This CDR3 spans 15 amino acids. CDR3 in DNA: TGTGCCAGCAGCTCGGGGCGCTCCTGGGGGGAAAAACTGTTTTTT. Residues: CASSSGRSWGEKLFF.

This clonotype came up a few times. The rearrangement links TRBV3-1 to TRBJ2-3, with 11 bases identical to TRBD2. Per the germline V gene, CDR1 is LGHDT and CDR2 is YNNKEL (reference sequence). The CDR3 has 17 amino acids. V dropped 3 bases and J dropped 2; count of bases not matched to a gene: 7. The CDR3 bases are TGTGCCAGCAGCCAGTCTCTAGCGGGAGGACACACAGATACGCAGTATTTT. Translating gives CASSQSLAGGHTDTQYF.

As for this clonotype: As the CDR3 is not closed by the conserved phenylalanine or tryptophan, this likely results from a read error. The limits of the CDR3 on the DNA are not certain, so only TCRdb's listed CDR3 is given. The chain links TRBV27 to TRBJ1-2; TRBD1 is the table's D call and was not checked against the DNA. The V gene's germline CDR1 is MNHEY and CDR2 SMNVEV (reference sequence). The CDR3 has 13 residues if both end residues are counted. The CDR3 protein is CACSLYRDYGYTC.

This clonotype was counted at least ten times. The chain links TRBV20-1 to TRBJ2-4; 10 positions match TRBD2. The J call may be wrong; the DNA end is better matched by TRBJ2-7. This CDR3 region has 15 residues. Germline CDR1 DFQATT, CDR2 SNEGSKA (reference sequence). The CDR3 bases are TGCAGTGCTCAGACGGGCCTAGCGGGAGTTTCCGAGCAGTACTTC. Protein sequence: CSAQTGLAGVSEQYF.

This chain links TRBV6-1 with TRBJ1-2, with no clear D. The V end lost 6 bases, the J end lost 4 bases, and 3 bases lay between the germline ends. This CDR3 region has 10 residues. CDR1 is MNHNS, CDR2 SASEGT, per germline. CDR3 coding DNA: TGTGCCAGCAGGAGCTATGGCTACACCTTC. It yields the protein CASRSYGYTF.

The V and J genes are TRBV27 and TRBJ2-1; 8 bases fit TRBD2. Germline V lookup: CDR1 MNHEY, CDR2 SMNVEV (reference sequence). V trimming: 3 bases; J trimming: 4 bases; junction bases outside the gene matches: 14. CDR3 length equals 18 residues. CDR3 sequence reads: CASSFFLASGGGYNEQFF. The CDR3 nucleotides read TGTGCCAGCAGTTTTTTTTTGGCGTCCGGGGGGGGATACAATGAGCAGTTCTTC.

The chain joins TRBV7-6 to TRBJ2-4; no clear D. The DNA end favors TRBJ2-7, so the J call may be wrong. This CDR3 contains 15 residues. Germline V gene lookup returns CDR1 SGHVS and CDR2 FNYEAQ. In DNA form, the CDR3 reads TGTGCCAGCAGTACGGCGGCAGGAACCTCCTACGAGCAGTACTTC. Translated: CASSTAAGTSYEQYF.

This chain joins TRBV25-1 and TRBJ2-1; perhaps TRBD2 as D (6 bases). The V and J ends lost 6 bases and 3 bases respectively, with 12 bases between them. Germline lookup yields CDR1 MGHDK and CDR2 SYGVNS. The CDR3 length is 14 residues. The CDR3 sequence: CASRDAGNYNEQFF. CDR3 nucleotide sequence: TGTGCCAGCAGGGACGCGGGAAACTACAATGAGCAGTTCTTC. The entire variable domain, with the rest obtained from reference TRBV25-1 and TRBJ2-1, is as follows: EADIYQTPRYLVIGTGKKITLECSQTMGHDKMYWYQQDPGMELHLIHYSYGVNSTEKGDLSSESTVSRIRTEHFPLTLESARPSHTSQYLCASRDAGNYNEQFFGPGTRLTVL.

This clonotype was detected once. The V and J genes are TRBV20-1 and TRBJ2-5; 10 positions match TRBD1. This CDR3 comprises 16 residues. CDR1 and CDR2 (germline): DFQATT, SNEGSKA (reference sequence). V lost 2 bases, J lost 5 bases, and 11 bases stayed unmatched. CDR3 in amino acids: CSARSAGTGVRETQYF. CDR3 DNA sequence: TGCAGTGCTAGATCGGCCGGGACAGGGGTGAGGGAGACCCAGTACTTC.

This clonotype was observed a handful of times. The rearrangement uses TRBV25-1 and TRBJ2-7; unclear D gene. This CDR3 contains 11 residues. Germline-derived CDR1 and CDR2 are MGHDK and SYGVNS. V was clipped by 10 bases and J by 9 bases, with 16 bases between them. The CDR3 nucleotides read TGTGCCATTCTCGAGAGTGCCGGGCAGTACTTC. Its translation is CAILESAGQYF.

This chain connects TRBV5-1 to TRBJ1-1; 8 nucleotides line up with TRBD1. Looked up from germline, CDR1 is SGHRS and CDR2 is YFSETQ. This CDR3 has 15 amino acids. Trimming took 4 bases from V and 4 from J; bases not matched to a gene: 9. DNA for the CDR3: TGCGCCAGCAGCCCGGGAGGCAGGGGGCTCACTGAAGCTTTCTTT. Protein: CASSPGGRGLTEAFF.

The V and J genes are TRBV5-1 and TRBJ2-5, with a tentative D call TRBD1 (6 bases). Between the trimmed V and J ends, which lost 4 bases and 7 bases, there was a span of 20 bases. The V gene's germline CDR1 is SGHRS and CDR2 YFSETQ. This CDR3 has 15 residues. The CDR3 region has the DNA TGCGCCAGCAGCACCGGACAGACGCTTGAAGGGACCCAGTACTTC. Protein sequence: CASSTGQTLEGTQYF. Full variable domain (rest looked up from reference TRBV5-1 and TRBJ2-5): KAGVTQTPRYLIKTRGQQVTLSCSPISGHRSVSWYQQTPGQGLQFLFEYFSETQRNKGNFPGRFSGRQFSNSRSEMNVSTLELGDSALYLCASSTGQTLEGTQYFGPGTRLLVL.

This clonotype has a count of ten or more. V gene TRBV5-1 combines with J gene TRBJ2-3; 7 nucleotides align to TRBD2. Germline trimming cut 0 bases from V and 3 bases from J; bases unmatched to any gene: 4. CDR1 SGHRS and CDR2 YFSETQ come from the germline V gene. The CDR3 totals 15 residues. The CDR3 is CASSLVAGVTDTQYF. The CDR3 coding sequence is TGCGCCAGCAGCTTGGTGGCGGGAGTGACAGATACGCAGTATTTT. The complete variable domain, with remaining parts taken from reference TRBV5-1 and TRBJ2-3, reads KAGVTQTPRYLIKTRGQQVTLSCSPISGHRSVSWYQQTPGQGLQFLFEYFSETQRNKGNFPGRFSGRQFSNSRSEMNVSTLELGDSALYLCASSLVAGVTDTQYFGPGTRLTVL.

The V call is TRBV7-9, the J call TRBJ1-1, with 11 bases that match TRBD1. V shed 3 bases and J 1 base; nucleotides not matched to a gene: 16. This CDR3 contains 20 residues. Per the germline V gene, CDR1 is SEHNR and CDR2 is FQNEAQ (reference sequence). The CDR3 DNA reads as TGTGCCAGCAGCTTCGGCCGGGACAGGGGGAGTCCCAAACCGAACACTGAAGCTTTCTTT. As protein: CASSFGRDRGSPKPNTEAFF.

There are many counts of this clonotype. The chain employs TRBV29-1 and TRBJ2-5; the D is unclear. Germline CDR1 reads SQVTM; CDR2 reads ANQGSEA. This CDR3 region has 12 residues. Trimming removed 2 bases at V and 7 bases at J, with 11 bases between. CDR3 loop: CSVEPTDGTQYF. The CDR3 nucleotides read TGCAGCGTTGAACCTACCGACGGGACCCAGTACTTC.

This clonotype was counted many times. The rearrangement uses TRBV6-2 or TRBV6-3 and TRBJ2-4; TRBD2 is a possible D gene (5 bases). Germline CDR1 reads MNHEY; CDR2 reads SVGEGT. CDR3 size: 16 residues. The V and J ends lost 0 bases and 1 base respectively, with 10 bases between them. The chain's CDR3 is CASSYSAGGAKNIQYF. The CDR3, as DNA: TGTGCCAGCAGTTACTCGGCGGGCGGGGCCAAAAACATTCAGTACTTC.

CDR3 residues: CASSLDGGAYGYTF. Written as DNA, the CDR3 is TGCGCCAGCAGCTTGGATGGGGGGGCCTATGGCTACACCTTC. The J gene is TRBJ1-2, the V gene TRBV5-1; the D gene is possibly TRBD1 (6 bases). The germline gives CDR1 SGHRS, CDR2 YFSETQ. This CDR3 region has 14 residues. Trimming removed 0 bases at V and 4 bases at J, with 10 bases between.

Regarding this clonotype: A single base separates this from a much larger clone, so it may be a read error. The chain uses TRBV29-1 and TRBJ2-1; D gene ambiguous. The CDR3 totals 15 residues. Per the germline V gene, CDR1 is SQVTM and CDR2 is ANQGSEA. For the CDR3, the DNA is TGCAGCGTTTTGCCGACGTTTTCGGGTCTCAATGGGCAGTTCTTC. Translating gives CSVLPTFSGLNGQFF.

The chain uses TRBV18 and TRBJ2-6; D possibly corresponds to TRBD2 (6 bases). Per the germline V gene, CDR1 is KGHSH and CDR2 is LQKENI. The CDR3 sequence is 17 residues long. Trimming shortened V by 2 bases and J by 0 bases, and 11 bases separated the two germline ends. The CDR3 DNA sequence: TGTGCCAGCTCACCATTGGGACTGAACTCTGGGGCCAACGTCCTGACTTTC. Translation: CASSPLGLNSGANVLTF.

The chain recombines TRBV12-3 or TRBV12-4 with TRBJ2-1; 12 nucleotides align to TRBD1. The CDR3 has 17 amino acids. V lost 3 bases and J lost 10; bases outside the gene matches: 13. The CDR3 protein is CASSFRKPGQGAGEQFF. The DNA for the CDR3 is TGTGCCAGCAGTTTTAGGAAGCCGGGACAGGGGGCTGGGGAGCAGTTCTTC.

The chain couples TRBV7-9 to TRBJ2-1; D remains ambiguous. Germline V gives CDR1 SEHNR, CDR2 FQNEAQ (reference sequence). The CDR3 is made up of 12 amino acids. Trimming left V 6 bases short and J 8 bases short, with 11 bases between. CDR3 loop: CASRPSNDEQFF. CDR3 nucleotide sequence: TGTGCCAGCAGACCCTCCAACGATGAGCAGTTCTTC. Drawing the rest from reference TRBV7-9 and TRBJ2-1, the complete variable domain is DTGVSQNPRHKITKRGQNVTFRCDPISEHNRLYWYRQTLGQGPEFLTYFQNEAQLEKSRLLSDRFSAERPKGSFSTLEIQRTEQGDSAMYLCASRPSNDEQFFGPGTRLTVL.